Following are 26 T cell receptor beta chains from one sample sequenced in a study of blood T cell repertoires in COVID-19. Profiling relied on immunoSEQ multiplex PCR, and the TCRdb table lists in-frame clones only, not all of them. The table shows 150,000 to 200,000 clones, with about four fifths occurring only once. Sequenced: peripheral blood. The receptors derive from a man aged 65 to 85 with active or convalescent COVID-19.

V usage is TRBV5-8 and J usage is TRBJ1-1; 11 nucleotides agree with TRBD1. CDR1 SGHTS and CDR2 YDEGEE come from the germline V gene. The J segment lost 10 bases and the V segment lost 1 base, leaving 12 bases of the junction unmatched. The CDR3 is 16 amino acids. CDR3 sequence (DNA): TGTGCCAGCAGCTTGCCTGGGACAGGGGGTCCAATACCAGCTTTCTTT. As protein: CASSLPGTGGPIPAFF. Filled out from reference TRBV5-8 and TRBJ1-1, the complete variable domain reads EAGVTQSPTHLIKTRGQQATLRCSPISGHTSVYWYQQALGLGLQFLLWYDEGEERNRGNFPPRFSGRQFPNYSSELNVNALELEDSALYLCASSLPGTGGPIPAFFGQGTRLTVV.

This chain links TRBV5-8 with TRBJ2-5; TRBD2 might be the D (5 bases). The CDR3 covers 14 residues. Germline CDR1 is SGHTS and CDR2 is YDEGEE. The V gene lost 4 bases and the J gene lost 7 bases, with 17 bases spanning the gap. CDR3 region: CASSPASGAGTQYF. The CDR3 coding sequence is TGTGCCAGCAGCCCCGCTTCGGGCGCGGGGACCCAGTACTTC. Complete variable domain (other parts from reference TRBV5-8 and TRBJ2-5): EAGVTQSPTHLIKTRGQQATLRCSPISGHTSVYWYQQALGLGLQFLLWYDEGEERNRGNFPPRFSGRQFPNYSSELNVNALELEDSALYLCASSPASGAGTQYFGPGTRLLVL.

The chain uses TRBV20-1 and TRBJ2-1; tentatively, D is TRBD2 (5 bases). This CDR3 comprises 11 residues. V was shortened by 4 bases and J by 8 bases, with 9 bases between the two germline ends. Germline V gene lookup returns CDR1 DFQATT and CDR2 SNEGSKA (reference sequence). The CDR3 region has the DNA TGCAGTGCTACGGGGTCTCATGAGCAGTTCTTC. It specifies CSATGSHEQFF.

This sequence joins TRBV6-6 and TRBJ1-4; weak D call: TRBD1 (5 bases). Germline CDR1 reads MNHNY; CDR2 reads SVGAGI (reference sequence). Trimming stripped 6 bases from V and 7 bases from J, with 18 bases between. The CDR3 loop spans 15 amino acids. The CDR3 DNA is TGTGCCAGCAGCATACAGGTCGACGGGGGTGAAAAACTGTTTTTT. Its protein is CASSIQVDGGEKLFF.

The V and J genes are TRBV7-8 and TRBJ1-2, with 7 bases aligning to TRBD1. Germline values: CDR1 SGHVS, CDR2 FQNEAQ. CDR3 length: 14 amino acids. V shed 5 bases and J 2 bases; nucleotides not matched to a gene: 5. CDR3 in amino acids: CASSQRQGNYGYTF. CDR3 nucleotides: TGTGCCAGCAGCCAGCGACAGGGAAACTATGGCTACACCTTC.

This chain uses TRBV18 with TRBJ2-1, with D unresolved. Trimming left V 3 bases short and J 5 bases short, with 8 bases between. The CDR3 is made up of 13 amino acids. CDR1 KGHSH and CDR2 LQKENI come from the germline V gene. CDR3 sequence: CASSPLVDNEQFF. CDR3 bases: TGTGCCAGCTCACCTCTGGTAGACAATGAGCAGTTCTTC.

The chain links TRBV5-1 to TRBJ2-5, with 12 bases fitting TRBD2. This CDR3 comprises 18 residues. Germline lookup yields CDR1 SGHRS and CDR2 YFSETQ. Trimming removed 6 bases from V and 1 base from J; junction bases left unmatched: 13. CDR3 loop: CASTLTPTSGGPQETQYF. The CDR3 DNA follows: TGCGCCAGCACCCTCACTCCAACTAGCGGGGGGCCCCAAGAGACCCAGTACTTC. Full variable domain (rest looked up from reference TRBV5-1 and TRBJ2-5): KAGVTQTPRYLIKTRGQQVTLSCSPISGHRSVSWYQQTPGQGLQFLFEYFSETQRNKGNFPGRFSGRQFSNSRSEMNVSTLELGDSALYLCASTLTPTSGGPQETQYFGPGTRLLVL.

Comments on this clone: The same CDR3 also results from other DNA sequences found in this sample. This chain joins TRBV5-1 and TRBJ1-1; 8 nucleotides agree with TRBD1. From germline, CDR1 is SGHRS and CDR2 YFSETQ. This CDR3 has 15 residues. V lost 0 bases to trimming and J lost 1 base; unmatched junction nucleotides: 2. CDR3 sequence: CASSLAGQGNTEAFF. The CDR3 nucleotides read TGCGCCAGCAGCTTGGCAGGACAGGGGAACACTGAAGCTTTCTTT.

This clone was counted only a few times. The chain carries TRBV7-9 and TRBJ2-3, with D perhaps matching TRBD2 (6 bases). The CDR3 contains 15 residues. Trimming pared 5 bases from V and 2 bases from J, leaving 14 bases between. CDR1 and CDR2 (germline): SEHNR, FQNEAQ (reference sequence). The CDR3 loop is CASSRGESPTDTQYF. CDR3 DNA sequence: TGTGCCAGCAGCCGCGGGGAGTCCCCCACAGATACGCAGTATTTT.

This chain uses TRBV5-1 with TRBJ1-2; 9 bases map to TRBD1. This CDR3 has 16 amino acids. V lost 4 bases to trimming and J lost 4 bases; unmatched junction nucleotides: 11. Germline V gene data show CDR1 as SGHRS and CDR2 as YFSETQ. Here the CDR3 reads CASSGTGTGIGYGYTF. The CDR3 DNA is TGCGCCAGCAGCGGCACCGGGACAGGGATAGGCTATGGCTACACCTTC.

This sequence joins TRBV29-1 and TRBJ1-1; 11 nucleotides line up with TRBD1. V was pared by 6 bases and J by 6 bases, with 6 bases of the junction left unmatched. Germline-derived CDR1 and CDR2 are SQVTM and ANQGSEA. CDR3 size: 13 residues. The CDR3 region is CSVERGQGAEAFF. CDR3 nucleotides: TGCAGCGTGGAACGGGGACAGGGGGCTGAAGCTTTCTTT.

The table lists this clone with a count of one. J is TRBJ1-5 and V is TRBV19; TRBD1 aligns across 7 bases. The J segment lost 2 bases and the V segment lost 5 bases, leaving 6 bases of the junction unmatched. The CDR3 covers 15 residues. Germline V gene data show CDR1 as LNHDA and CDR2 as SQIVND (reference sequence). Here the CDR3 reads CASSWDRRRNQPQHF. CDR3 sequence (DNA): TGTGCCAGTAGTTGGGACAGAAGGCGCAATCAGCCCCAGCATTTT. The full variable domain, rest sourced from reference TRBV19 and TRBJ1-5, is DGGITQSPKYLFRKEGQNVTLSCEQNLNHDAMYWYRQDPGQGLRLIYYSQIVNDFQKGDIAEGYSVSREKKESFPLTVTSAQKNPTAFYLCASSWDRRRNQPQHFGDGTRLSIL.

The V gene is TRBV6-2 or TRBV6-3, the J gene TRBJ1-6; weak D call: TRBD1 (6 bases). CDR3 length: 17 amino acids. CDR1 is MNHEY and CDR2 is SVGEGT in the germline V gene. Between the trimmed V and J ends, which lost 5 bases and 3 bases, there was a span of 17 bases. CDR3 DNA sequence: TGTGCCAGCAGTACGGACAGTCCGGTCTTCTATAATTCACCCCTCCACTTT. Translated: CASSTDSPVFYNSPLHF.

The chain joins TRBV3-1 (or the pseudogene TRBV3-2) to TRBJ2-1; D might be TRBD2 (6 bases). The CDR3 is made up of 13 amino acids. Deletions cut 2 bases from V and 9 bases from J, with 11 bases between. Germline CDR1 LGHDT, CDR2 YNNKEL (reference sequence). The CDR3 DNA reads TGTGCCAGCAGCCAACCCCGGGGAGGTGAGCAGTTCTTC. Translated, it gives CASSQPRGGEQFF.

This chain joins TRBV6-5 and TRBJ2-7; the match to TRBD1 covers 10 bases. The CDR3 loop spans 14 amino acids. Germline trimming cut 7 bases from V and 4 bases from J; bases unmatched to any gene: 7. CDR1 MNHEY and CDR2 SVGAGI come from the germline V gene. The CDR3 reads CASTWDRGGYEQYF. The CDR3 nucleotides read TGTGCCAGCACCTGGGACAGGGGTGGTTACGAGCAGTACTTC.

This clone was seen a single time. The chain employs TRBV3-1 (or the pseudogene TRBV3-2) and TRBJ2-7, with 9 positions matching TRBD2. In germline, CDR1 is LGHDT, CDR2 YNNKEL (reference sequence). J was trimmed by 2 bases and V by 6 bases; bases with no gene match: 2. CDR3 size: 13 residues. Here the CDR3 DNA reads TGTGCCAGCAGGCTAGCGGGGACCTACGAGCAGTACTTC. Amino acid sequence: CASRLAGTYEQYF.

This chain links TRBV19 with TRBJ1-5; weak D call: TRBD1 (5 bases). In germline, CDR1 is LNHDA, CDR2 SQIVND (reference sequence). V was pared by 11 bases and J by 5 bases, with 16 bases between. The length of the CDR3 is 13 residues. The chain's CDR3 is CAGSWQGDQPQHF. For the CDR3, the DNA is TGTGCCGGATCGTGGCAGGGTGATCAGCCCCAGCATTTT.

The V and J genes are TRBV10-3 and TRBJ1-1; tentatively, D is TRBD1 (5 bases). Germline V gene sequence: CDR1 ENHRY, CDR2 SYGVKD. The V gene lost 0 bases and the J gene lost 1 base, with 9 bases spanning the gap. The CDR3 is 15 residues long. The CDR3 nucleotides read TGTGCCATCAGTGAGTCGGGGACTACGAACACTGAAGCTTTCTTT. Residues: CAISESGTTNTEAFF.

J is TRBJ2-3 and V is TRBV18; weak D call: TRBD1 (6 bases). CDR3 length: 14 residues. Trimming removed 3 bases from V and 5 bases from J, with 12 bases in between. Germline V CDR1 and CDR2: KGHSH, LQKENI. This CDR3 is CASSPNGGQDTQYF. The CDR3 bases are TGTGCCAGCTCACCGAATGGGGGCCAAGATACGCAGTATTTT. Full variable domain (missing parts from reference TRBV18 and TRBJ2-3): NAGVMQNPRHLVRRRGQEARLRCSPMKGHSHVYWYRQLPEEGLKFMVYLQKENIIDESGMPKERFSAEFPKEGPSILRIQQVVRGDSAAYFCASSPNGGQDTQYFGPGTRLTVL.

This clone was counted between two and nine times. The CDR3 protein is CASSRGLAGTGELFF. The CDR3 DNA reads as TGTGCCAGCAGCCGGGGACTAGCGGGGACTGGGGAGCTGTTTTTT. This rearrangement joins TRBV5-4 to TRBJ2-2; 13 bases fit TRBD2. This CDR3 has 15 residues. Germline V gene data show CDR1 as SGHNT and CDR2 as YYREEE (reference sequence). The junction had 5 bases not matched to a gene; V was cut back by 4 bases and J by 8 bases.

The rearrangement links TRBV15 to TRBJ2-2; weak D call: TRBD2 (6 bases). This CDR3 region has 15 residues. Germline V CDR1 and CDR2: LNHNV, YYDKDF (reference sequence). Trimming cost V 5 bases and J 1 base, with 11 bases left between them. The CDR3 DNA reads TGTGCCACCAGCGTCCGGGAGAAGAACACCGGGGAGCTGTTTTTT. Translating it yields CATSVREKNTGELFF.

This clone was observed a single time. This chain joins TRBV6-2 or TRBV6-3 and TRBJ2-7, with 7 bases identical to TRBD2. The V segment lost 6 bases and the J segment 3 bases; nucleotides outside the gene matches: 8. CDR3 length: 14 residues. The germline V gene has CDR1 MNHEY and CDR2 SVGEGT. CDR3 nucleotides: TGTGCCAGCAGCGCGGGGGTAGCGAACTACGAGCAGTACTTC. Protein product: CASSAGVANYEQYF.

This clone came up a few times. The CDR3 DNA reads TGTGCCACCAGCAGAGTCCTCGGCGGATCCTACAATGAGCAGTTCTTC. This sequence encodes CATSRVLGGSYNEQFF. The V call is TRBV15, the J call TRBJ2-1; D unresolved. The germline gives CDR1 LNHNV, CDR2 YYDKDF (reference sequence). The CDR3 sequence is 16 residues long. The V end was cut by 1 base, the J end by 1 base, with 11 bases between.

J is TRBJ2-1 and V is TRBV6-5, with 9 bases fitting TRBD2. CDR3 length equals 15 residues. V shed 4 bases, J shed 5 bases, and the junction held 6 bases outside the gene matches. CDR1 and CDR2 (germline): MNHEY, SVGAGI. Here the CDR3 DNA reads TGTGCCAGCAGTTTGCTAGCGGGAAAAAACAATGAGCAGTTCTTC. Translated: CASSLLAGKNNEQFF.

This clone has just a few counts. The V and J genes are TRBV2 and TRBJ1-2; 7 bases are shared with TRBD1. The CDR3 extends over 15 amino acids. The V segment lost 1 base and the J segment 4 bases; nucleotides outside the gene matches: 6. Per germline, CDR1 SNHLY and CDR2 FYNNEI. The CDR3 nucleotides read TGTGCCAGCAGTGAAGGGACAGGATGGGGCTATGGCTACACCTTC. It yields the protein CASSEGTGWGYGYTF.

CDR3 region: CASSLTGGNQPQHF. CDR3 in DNA: TGTGCCAGTAGCCTGACAGGGGGCAATCAGCCCCAGCATTTT. V gene TRBV19 combines with J gene TRBJ1-5; TRBD1 matches at 8 bases. Looked up from germline, CDR1 is LNHDA and CDR2 is SQIVND (reference sequence). The CDR3 loop spans 14 amino acids. V was pared by 6 bases and J by 2 bases, with 3 bases of the junction left unmatched.